This T cell receptor beta chain stems from a study of shared clonotypes between healthy human individuals. Whole-study findings and limits: The represented genetic and exposure-history diversity was limited by the small number of donors.

Germline CDR1 MRHNA, CDR2 SNTAGT. Deletions cut 6 bases from V and 7 bases from J, with 16 bases between. CDR3 length: 14 residues. A word on this clone: Its antigen is as yet unknown.

All donors qualified as healthy HIV-negative adults and had experienced no recent acute infections or vaccinations. The quantity of DNA used in unsorted PBMC replicate PCRs was 300 ng, corresponding to tens of thousands of T cell genomes. As processed by the authors: As immunoSEQ supplied junction-only sequences (without quality scores), filtering differed. The protocol was immunoSEQ multiplex PCR, while the TCRdb copy is restricted to in-frame clones and leaves out a portion. The V and J calls and clone size were taken over from that table, and D and trimming were inferred from the DNA. The table includes fewer than 550,000 clones, 75% to 80% detected once.

The TCR was taken from a woman aged 40 to 50 in good health. Some clones in this sample may be carry-over from other donors' samples. The rearrangement links TRBV6-4 to TRBJ2-1, with a tentative D call TRBD1 (5 bases). Sequencing input: PBMCs. This chain's CDR3 is CASSDDPTANEQFF. CDR3 bases: TGTGCCAGCAGCGACGACCCGACAGCAAATGAGCAGTTCTTC.